Listed here are 7 T cell receptor beta chains from one sample, sequenced in a study of blood T cell repertoires in COVID-19. Measured with immunoSEQ multiplex PCR; TCRdb has only the in-frame clones, and not every one. The sample holds over 95,000 clones; approximately 85% are singletons and the top ten take about a sixth. Input material: peripheral blood. Receptor source: a woman over 75 with active or convalescent COVID-19.

This chain joins TRBV27 and TRBJ2-1; D is uncertain. With 8 bases removed from V and 2 bases from J, the gap between germline ends came to 16 bases. The germline CDR1 and CDR2 sequences are MNHEY and SMNVEV (reference sequence). The CDR3 extends over 15 amino acids. The CDR3 sequence: CASHSLGFPYNEQFF. Here the CDR3 DNA reads TGTGCCAGCCATAGTCTAGGTTTCCCCTACAATGAGCAGTTCTTC.

The rearrangement uses TRBV6-5 and TRBJ2-7, with TRBD2 matching over 12 bases. Looked up from germline, CDR1 is MNHEY and CDR2 is SVGAGI. Trimming cost V 6 bases and J 6 bases; bases outside gene matches: 0. The CDR3 extends over 12 amino acids. CDR3 DNA sequence: TGTGCCAGCAGGGGACTAGCGGGCGAGCAGTACTTC. It specifies CASRGLAGEQYF.

The chain joins TRBV6-2 or TRBV6-3 to TRBJ2-5; 8 bases align to TRBD2. The J segment lost 0 bases and the V segment lost 0 bases, leaving 15 bases of the junction unmatched. This CDR3 spans 20 amino acids. CDR1 and CDR2 from the germline V gene are MNHEY and SVGEGT. CDR3 protein: CASSYSIAGSGRGYQETQYF. For the CDR3, the DNA is TGTGCCAGCAGTTACTCGATCGCAGGGAGCGGGAGAGGGTACCAAGAGACCCAGTACTTC.

This clone came up once. The genes are TRBV19 and TRBJ2-1; 9 bases are a match to TRBD1. Germline lookup yields CDR1 LNHDA and CDR2 SQIVND (reference sequence). This CDR3 spans 17 amino acids. J was trimmed by 2 bases and V by 0 bases; bases with no gene match: 5. The CDR3 sequence is CASSIDLDRGAYNEQFF. The CDR3 region has the DNA TGTGCCAGTAGTATAGACCTGGACAGGGGAGCCTACAATGAGCAGTTCTTC.

The chain links TRBV5-1 to TRBJ1-2; TRBD1 might be the D (6 bases). The germline gives CDR1 SGHRS, CDR2 YFSETQ. The length of the CDR3 is 12 residues. V dropped 4 bases and J dropped 4 bases, with 8 bases sitting between them. This CDR3 reads CASSPGAYGYTF. The CDR3 region has the DNA TGCGCCAGCAGCCCAGGGGCCTATGGCTACACCTTC. Together with reference TRBV5-1 and TRBJ1-2, the CDR3 gives the full variable domain: KAGVTQTPRYLIKTRGQQVTLSCSPISGHRSVSWYQQTPGQGLQFLFEYFSETQRNKGNFPGRFSGRQFSNSRSEMNVSTLELGDSALYLCASSPGAYGYTFGSGTRLTVV.

This clone was observed a few times. The rearrangement links TRBV20-1 to TRBJ2-7; TRBD2 aligns across 11 bases. The CDR3 length is 15 residues. V trimming: 3 bases; J trimming: 1 base; junction bases outside the gene matches: 5. Germline V gene data show CDR1 as DFQATT and CDR2 as SNEGSKA (reference sequence). CDR3 bases: TGCAGTGCTAGTGGCGGGACTAGCGGATCCTACGAGCAGTACTTC. Its translation: CSASGGTSGSYEQYF.

The CDR3 loop is CASRKQGPQPQHF. CDR3 bases: TGTGCCAGTAGGAAACAGGGTCCTCAGCCCCAGCATTTT. The rearrangement links TRBV19 to TRBJ1-5, with D perhaps matching TRBD1 (6 bases). The length of the CDR3 is 13 residues. Germline V lookup: CDR1 LNHDA, CDR2 SQIVND (reference sequence). The V gene lost 6 bases and the J gene lost 6 bases, with 12 bases spanning the gap.